Each of the 32 T cell receptor beta chains below was sequenced from the same sample in a study of OX40 agonist ivuxolimab in advanced cancers. The data were produced by immunoSEQ multiplex PCR, yet TCRdb's version contains in-frame clones alone and is incomplete. The sample records around 67,000 clones, roughly 87% being singletons. The material was CD4+ or CD8+ T cells sorted from blood, obtained in a trial of the OX40 agonist ivuxolimab. The receptors stem from an adult with an advanced solid tumor such as melanoma, head and neck, liver or kidney cancer.

The gene calls are TRBV6-5 and TRBJ2-3; D uncertain. The CDR3 runs to 14 residues. The germline gives CDR1 MNHEY, CDR2 SVGAGI. Trimming shortened V by 2 bases and J by 3 bases, and 9 bases separated the two germline ends. The DNA of the CDR3 is TGTGCCAGCAGTTACCGGCAGTCGACAGATACGCAGTATTTT. The encoded protein is CASSYRQSTDTQYF.

The J gene is TRBJ2-1, the V gene TRBV28; 7 bases match TRBD1. After removal of 6 bases from V and 7 bases from J, the junction contained 12 bases not matched to a gene. This CDR3 is 15 amino acids long. Looked up from germline, CDR1 is MDHEN and CDR2 is SYDVKM. The CDR3 DNA sequence: TGTGCCAGCAGCAGAGCTTCGACAGGGAAAAATGAGCAGTTCTTC. Protein product: CASSRASTGKNEQFF.

The rearrangement joins TRBV9 to TRBJ2-3, with 14 bases fitting TRBD2. Unmatched junction bases numbered 7, after V lost 5 bases and J lost 2 bases. This CDR3 contains 17 residues. The germline gives CDR1 SGDLS, CDR2 YYNGEE. CDR3 loop: CASRRTSGGSSTDTQYF. CDR3 DNA: TGTGCCAGCAGACGGACTAGCGGGGGGTCTTCCACAGATACGCAGTATTTT.

V gene TRBV29-1 combines with J gene TRBJ2-1; D may be TRBD1 (6 bases). Germline values: CDR1 SQVTM, CDR2 ANQGSEA. The CDR3 spans 15 residues. The V and J ends lost 4 bases and 6 bases respectively, with 19 bases between them. In nucleotides, the CDR3 is TGCAGCGTTGCAGTCAGGGGTACGGGGTCCAATGAGCAGTTCTTC. Its translation is CSVAVRGTGSNEQFF.

The V and J genes are TRBV11-2 and TRBJ2-3; 8 bases are shared with TRBD2. Germline V gives CDR1 SGHAT, CDR2 FQNNGV. V gave up 4 bases and J gave up 7 bases; unmatched junction bases: 4. The CDR3 is made up of 13 amino acids. In DNA form, the CDR3 reads TGTGCCAGCAGCTCGCGGGAGGCCTATACGCAGTATTTT. It yields the protein CASSSREAYTQYF.

The chain combines TRBV7-9 with TRBJ1-6; tentative D call: TRBD1 (6 bases). With 5 bases removed from V and 11 bases from J, the gap between germline ends came to 19 bases. Germline V CDR1 and CDR2: SEHNR, FQNEAQ (reference sequence). This CDR3 region has 15 residues. The CDR3 spells CASSTMGTSGTPLHF. The CDR3 coding sequence is TGTGCCAGCAGCACTATGGGGACATCTGGGACACCCCTCCACTTT.

The chain is built from TRBV10-3 and TRBJ2-1; 14 bases agree with TRBD2. Unmatched junction bases numbered 4, after V lost 4 bases and J lost 5 bases. The germline V gene has CDR1 ENHRY and CDR2 SYGVKD. The CDR3 is 16 residues long. This CDR3 reads CAISVRLAGGNNEQFF. CDR3 sequence (DNA): TGTGCCATCAGTGTACGACTAGCGGGAGGGAACAATGAGCAGTTCTTC.

The CDR3 is CASSRQMNTEAFF. CDR3 bases: TGTGCCAGCAGTAGACAGATGAACACTGAAGCTTTCTTT. The V call is TRBV6-4, the J call TRBJ1-1; possibly TRBD1 for D (5 bases). Germline V lookup: CDR1 MRHNA, CDR2 SNTAGT. CDR3 length equals 13 residues. Trimming took 5 bases from V and 0 from J, leaving 7 bases between them.

This clone showed up just a few times. The chain couples TRBV11-3 to TRBJ2-1; possibly TRBD1 or TRBD2 for D (5 bases each). Germline CDR1 is SGHNT and CDR2 is YENEEA. The CDR3 has 14 amino acids. V shed 6 bases and J shed 9 bases, with 18 bases lying between them. CDR3 coding DNA: TGTGCCAGCAGTTTCGGGGACCCCGCGGGTGAGCAGTTCTTC. It codes for CASSFGDPAGEQFF. The entire variable domain, with the rest obtained from reference TRBV11-3 and TRBJ2-1, is as follows: EAGVVQSPRYKIIEKKQPVAFWCNPISGHNTLYWYLQNLGQGPELLIRYENEEAVDDSQLPKDRFSAERLKGVDSTLKIQPAELGDSAVYLCASSFGDPAGEQFFGPGTRLTVL.

This chain joins TRBV18 and TRBJ1-2; D is perhaps TRBD1 (5 bases). This CDR3 has 18 residues. The germline V gene encodes CDR1 KGHSH and CDR2 LQKENI. Trimming left V 2 bases short and J 0 bases short, with 19 bases between. The CDR3 DNA reads TGTGCCAGCTCACCATTCGACAGTGGCCACCCAGCTAACTATGGCTACACCTTC. It encodes CASSPFDSGHPANYGYTF.

The chain joins TRBV19 to TRBJ2-5, with D unclear. CDR1 LNHDA and CDR2 SQIVND come from the germline V gene (reference sequence). Trimming removed 3 bases at V and 1 base at J, with 9 bases between. This CDR3 is built from 14 residues. In DNA, the CDR3 is TGTGCCAGTAGTATTGGCGCGATCCAAGAGACCCAGTACTTC. It yields the protein CASSIGAIQETQYF. Filled out from reference TRBV19 and TRBJ2-5, the complete variable domain reads DGGITQSPKYLFRKEGQNVTLSCEQNLNHDAMYWYRQDPGQGLRLIYYSQIVNDFQKGDIAEGYSVSREKKESFPLTVTSAQKNPTAFYLCASSIGAIQETQYFGPGTRLLVL.

This chain links TRBV9 with TRBJ2-7, with D perhaps matching TRBD2 (6 bases). This CDR3 contains 14 residues. Germline assignment: CDR1 SGDLS and CDR2 YYNGEE. V shed 2 bases and J shed 4 bases, with 13 bases lying between them. The CDR3, as DNA: TGTGCCAGCAGCGTCGGGGACTGGAGGTACGAGCAGTACTTC. Residues: CASSVGDWRYEQYF.

The V call is TRBV28, the J call TRBJ1-2, with D possibly being TRBD1 (6 bases). Trimming stripped 6 bases from V and 8 bases from J, with 13 bases between. The CDR3 consists of 12 residues. CDR1 is MDHEN and CDR2 is SYDVKM in the germline V gene. The CDR3 DNA reads TGTGCCAGCAGACTGAGGGGGTGGGGCTACACCTTC. As protein: CASRLRGWGYTF.

The V and J genes are TRBV18 and TRBJ1-5; TRBD1 agrees at 8 bases. The CDR3 is 15 amino acids. J gave up 0 bases and V 3 bases, and 1 base lay outside the gene matches. Germline assignment: CDR1 KGHSH and CDR2 LQKENI. The CDR3 reads CASSPDRASNQPQHF. The CDR3 DNA reads as TGTGCCAGCTCACCGGACAGGGCTAGCAATCAGCCCCAGCATTTT.

J is TRBJ1-5 and V is TRBV6-1, with D hard to call. The CDR3 is 14 amino acids. The germline V gene encodes CDR1 MNHNS and CDR2 SASEGT. V was shortened by 2 bases and J by 6 bases, with 11 bases between the two germline ends. The CDR3 DNA follows: TGTGCCAGCAGTGAATCCGGGGATGGTCAGCCCCAGCATTTT. Encoded protein: CASSESGDGQPQHF.

The chain carries TRBV2 and TRBJ2-1; D unclear. Germline CDR1 reads SNHLY; CDR2 reads FYNNEI. This CDR3 is 13 amino acids long. Trimming took off 3 bases at V and 5 bases at J, with 8 bases between the two ends. CDR3: CASSEGPDNEQFF. DNA of the CDR3: TGTGCCAGCAGTGAGGGTCCGGACAATGAGCAGTTCTTC. The variable domain in full, completed from reference TRBV2 and TRBJ2-1, reads EPEVTQTPSHQVTQMGQEVILRCVPISNHLYFYWYRQILGQKVEFLVSFYNNEISEKSEIFDDQFSVERPDGSNFTLKIRSTKLEDSAMYFCASSEGPDNEQFFGPGTRLTVL.

The chain couples TRBV18 to TRBJ2-4; possible D gene TRBD1, 6 bases. CDR1 and CDR2 (germline): KGHSH, LQKENI. V lost 3 bases and J lost 8, with 11 bases in between. This CDR3 is built from 13 residues. The CDR3 sequence: CASSPTPGDIQYF. In nucleotides, the CDR3 is TGTGCCAGCTCACCTACTCCAGGGGACATTCAGTACTTC.

This chain links TRBV5-1 with TRBJ2-5, with D uncertain. The ends were cut back, 6 bases at V and 0 bases at J, with 3 bases in the middle. The CDR3 consists of 11 residues. CDR1 is SGHRS, CDR2 YFSETQ, per germline. CDR3 nucleotide sequence: TGCGCCAGCACAGACCAAGAGACCCAGTACTTC. Protein product: CASTDQETQYF.

The rearrangement links TRBV19 to TRBJ2-2; TRBD2 might be the D (5 bases). Germline V gene lookup returns CDR1 LNHDA and CDR2 SQIVND (reference sequence). The CDR3 loop spans 15 amino acids. Trimming took off 7 bases at V and 4 bases at J, with 16 bases between the two ends. CDR3 nucleotides: TGTGCCAGTACCCCCTTAGAGAGCGGCACCGGGGAGCTGTTTTTT. Encoded protein: CASTPLESGTGELFF.

V gene TRBV30 combines with J gene TRBJ2-2; D possibly matches TRBD1 or TRBD2 (5 bases each). The CDR3 consists of 13 residues. V was shortened by 1 base and J by 7 bases, with 10 bases between the two germline ends. Germline V gene lookup returns CDR1 GTSNPN and CDR2 SVGIG (reference sequence). The DNA for the CDR3 is TGTGCCTGGAGTGCTACTAGGGGCGGGGAGCTGTTTTTT. Translating gives CAWSATRGGELFF.

The chain carries TRBV7-9 and TRBJ1-5; possibly TRBD1 for D (6 bases). Looked up from germline, CDR1 is SEHNR and CDR2 is FQNEAQ (reference sequence). Trimming took off 6 bases at V and 7 bases at J, with 16 bases between the two ends. The CDR3 spans 14 residues. In DNA form, the CDR3 reads TGTGCCAGCAGGGGGCAGGGGCGGGACCAGCCCCAGCATTTT. Protein product: CASRGQGRDQPQHF. Looking up the rest from reference TRBV7-9 and TRBJ1-5 gives the full variable domain: DTGVSQNPRHKITKRGQNVTFRCDPISEHNRLYWYRQTLGQGPEFLTYFQNEAQLEKSRLLSDRFSAERPKGSFSTLEIQRTEQGDSAMYLCASRGQGRDQPQHFGDGTRLSIL.

This clone was seen a few times. The genes are TRBV6-5 and TRBJ2-1, with 7 bases lining up with TRBD2. Losses at the gene ends were 2 bases for V and 5 bases for J; bases not matched to a gene: 9. Germline V lookup: CDR1 MNHEY, CDR2 SVGAGI. The CDR3 spans 16 residues. The DNA for the CDR3 is TGTGCCAGCAGTTACGCCCCCAGGACTAGGAACAATGAGCAGTTCTTC. Amino acid sequence: CASSYAPRTRNNEQFF.

This clone was observed a few times. The chain recombines TRBV28 with TRBJ1-4; D perhaps matches TRBD1 (5 bases). This CDR3 contains 14 residues. The germline V gene has CDR1 MDHEN and CDR2 SYDVKM. The ends were cut back, 2 bases at V and 4 bases at J, with 8 bases in the middle. CDR3 residues: CASSLQGLNEKLFF. The CDR3 bases are TGTGCCAGCAGTTTACAGGGCCTTAATGAAAAACTGTTTTTT.

The gene calls are TRBV30 and TRBJ2-1; 7 positions match TRBD2. The CDR3 has 15 residues. V lost 0 bases and J lost 7; bases outside the gene matches: 9. The germline gives CDR1 GTSNPN, CDR2 SVGIG (reference sequence). CDR3 sequence: CAWSVPRTSWNEQFF. The CDR3 bases are TGTGCCTGGAGTGTACCCCGGACTAGTTGGAATGAGCAGTTCTTC.

This chain links TRBV7-2 with TRBJ2-5; 14 bases align to TRBD2. V trimming: 6 bases; J trimming: 5 bases; junction bases outside the gene matches: 5. The CDR3 spans 15 residues. Per germline, CDR1 SGHTA and CDR2 FQGNSA. The CDR3 bases are TGTGCCAGCAGGACTAGCGGGGGGGCCCGGGAGACCCAGTACTTC. This sequence encodes CASRTSGGARETQYF.

This chain links TRBV10-3 with TRBJ2-5; D is perhaps TRBD1 (5 bases). This CDR3 is 13 amino acids long. Germline CDR1 and CDR2: ENHRY and SYGVKD. Trimming pared 8 bases from V and 4 bases from J, leaving 14 bases between. The CDR3 nucleotides are TGTGCCATCGGAACACCAAGGGGAGAGACCCAGTACTTC. Its protein product is CAIGTPRGETQYF.

This chain links TRBV7-2 with TRBJ2-2, with D uncertain. The germline V gene encodes CDR1 SGHTA and CDR2 FQGNSA. The ends were cut back, 5 bases at V and 4 bases at J, with 11 bases in the middle. The CDR3 is 14 residues long. As DNA, the CDR3 is TGTGCCAGCAGCAAATTTACGCGCACCGGGGAGCTGTTTTTT. Amino acids: CASSKFTRTGELFF.

The chain employs TRBV19 and TRBJ1-1; no definite D call. V lost 5 bases, J lost 0 bases, and 7 bases lay in between. Germline assignment: CDR1 LNHDA and CDR2 SQIVND (reference sequence). The CDR3 totals 13 residues. CDR3 DNA: TGTGCCAGTAGTTTGGCAGTGAACACTGAAGCTTTCTTT. Translating gives CASSLAVNTEAFF.

This chain connects TRBV18 to TRBJ1-2, with D uncertain. The CDR3 covers 15 residues. CDR1 and CDR2 from the germline V gene are KGHSH and LQKENI. The V and J ends lost 3 bases and 4 bases respectively, with 15 bases between them. In DNA, the CDR3 is TGTGCCAGCTCACCTCCCGGCCTGAGAGGCTATGGCTACACCTTC. This gives the protein CASSPPGLRGYGYTF.

The V gene is TRBV29-1, the J gene TRBJ2-5; 7 nucleotides line up with TRBD1. The V gene end was trimmed by 3 bases and the J gene end by 0 bases; junction bases not matched to a gene: 10. This CDR3 is 16 amino acids long. In germline, CDR1 is SQVTM, CDR2 ANQGSEA. This CDR3 reads CSVEATGYRYQETQYF. The CDR3 nucleotides are TGCAGCGTTGAGGCGACAGGGTATCGGTACCAAGAGACCCAGTACTTC. Full variable domain (remainder filled in from reference TRBV29-1 and TRBJ2-5): SAVISQKPSRDICQRGTSLTIQCQVDSQVTMMFWYRQQPGQSLTLIATANQGSEATYESGFVIDKFPISRPNLTFSTLTVSNMSPEDSSIYLCSVEATGYRYQETQYFGPGTRLLVL.

This clone was recorded once. The gene calls are TRBV5-4 and TRBJ1-3, with 8 nucleotides matching TRBD1. Trimming took 6 bases from V and 8 from J; bases not matched to a gene: 22. Germline CDR1 SGHNT, CDR2 YYREEE (reference sequence). This CDR3 is built from 18 residues. Here the CDR3 reads CASTLPGHRDRPLYTIYF. CDR3 bases: TGTGCCAGCACCCTACCCGGGCATCGGGACAGGCCTCTTTACACCATATATTTT. The complete variable domain, with remaining parts taken from reference TRBV5-4 and TRBJ1-3, reads ETGVTQSPTHLIKTRGQQVTLRCSSQSGHNTVSWYQQALGQGPQFIFQYYREEENGRGNFPPRFSGLQFPNYSSELNVNALELDDSALYLCASTLPGHRDRPLYTIYFGEGSWLTVV.

CDR3 in DNA: TGTGCCAGCAGTGGTTTGGTAATGGCTTTCTTT. This translates into CASSGLVMAFF. The chain couples TRBV2 to TRBJ1-1; D gene unclear. Germline lookup yields CDR1 SNHLY and CDR2 FYNNEI. CDR3 length: 11 residues. V lost 4 bases and J lost 11, with 11 bases in between.